This T cell receptor beta chain was sequenced for a study of T cells after yellow fever vaccination. Whole-study results and caveats: Weaker overall, the secondary response nonetheless peaked faster (day 5 versus 15).

The CDR3 contains 11 residues. Germline V gene lookup returns CDR1 SQVTM and CDR2 ANQGSEA. Trimming stripped 4 bases from V and 3 bases from J, with 7 bases between. TCRdb re-called the 5' RACE reads with MiXCR, one entry per CDR3 protein. The sample has about 400,000 distinct CDR3 sequences; over 5% are singletons. Note on this clonotype: Its antigen is not identified.

The chain carries TRBV29-1 and TRBJ2-7; unclear D gene. This sample comprised PBMCs, obtained 5 days after the yellow fever booster vaccination. The clonotype originates from a man aged 25 to 40 who received the YFV17D yellow fever vaccine. This CDR3 is CSVGLGYEQYF. The CDR3 coding sequence is TGCAGCGTTGGATTGGGCTACGAGCAGTACTTC.